The T cell receptor beta chain under discussion was sequenced for a study of blood T cell repertoires in COVID-19. Across the whole study: Sites across the United States, Italy and Spain contributed samples from acute and convalescent COVID-19.

In the study's own analysis: Reference gene primer amplification gave estimated nucleated cell counts. Libraries were prepared by immunoSEQ multiplex PCR; TCRdb keeps only in-frame clonotypes and omits some of them. V and J calls plus clone size are reproduced from that table; the DNA served to infer D and trimming. In the table there are roughly 140,000 clones, roughly 87% of which are singletons. The receptor comes from a man in his 70s with acute or convalescent COVID-19. The sequencing sample was made of peripheral blood.

This chain's CDR3 is CASTYEQYF. For the CDR3, the DNA is TGCGCCAGCACGTACGAGCAGTACTTC. The V and J genes are TRBV23-1 and TRBJ2-7; no clear D gene. TRBV23-1 is identified as an open reading frame with a role that is uncertain. The CDR3 loop spans 9 amino acids. The V end was cut by 7 bases, the J end by 4 bases, with 2 bases between.